This T cell receptor beta chain was obtained from a study of PD-1 blockade in classical Hodgkin lymphoma. Study information: Patients had nivolumab dosed at 3 mg/kg, delivered intravenously every 2 weeks. Study results and limitations: A significant rise in TCR diversity was seen by C4D1 for CD4+ cells but not for CD8+ cells. TCR diversity at baseline was reported to be reduced in newly diagnosed patients relative to healthy donors.

After autologous stem cell transplantation all patients relapsed, and prior brentuximab vedotin exposure differed between cohorts. V was pared by 5 bases and J by 7 bases, with 8 bases of the junction left unmatched. CDR1 and CDR2 (germline): SGDLS, YYNGEE. This CDR3 is 14 amino acids long. Comment on this clone: Antigen specificity is unknown.

Data came from immunoSEQ multiplex PCR; TCRdb stores just in-frame clones and leaves some out. The data show 20,000 to 25,000 clones, about 73% seen once. This chain connects TRBV9 to TRBJ1-1, with 10 bases fitting TRBD1. This clonotype was sampled from a human donor with classical Hodgkin lymphoma. The sample was peripheral blood mononuclear cells (PBMCs), taken before the second cycle of nivolumab. CDR3 residues: CASRPRQGAVEAFF. Here the CDR3 DNA reads TGTGCCAGCAGACCTAGACAGGGGGCGGTTGAAGCTTTCTTT.